This TCR beta chain derives from a study of T cells in Graves' hyperthyroidism and ophthalmopathy. Points from the study as a whole: The model forecast ophthalmopathy, anticipating it by a median approximately 6.2 months before onset.

RNA transcripts served as the template for amplifying TCR beta CDR3 regions. Researchers ran a first-round RT-PCR on the TCR CDR3 using the HTBI primer set. One entry per CDR3 protein results from TCRdb running MiXCR on the multiplex PCR reads. This sample yields 600,000 to 800,000 distinct CDR3 sequences, of which around 40% are seen a single time; about a third belongs to the top ten. This clonotype has ten or more counts. Its antigen is currently unknown. With V trimmed by 6 bases and J by 0 bases, 8 bases remained unmatched. CDR1 is DFQATT and CDR2 is SNEGSKA in the germline V gene (reference sequence). The CDR3 has 16 amino acids. The authors deemed Graves' hyperthyroidism stable absent ophthalmopathy progression within 18 months. Orbital computed tomography and thyroid ultrasound, together with serum TRAb and thyroxine and clinical symptoms, were used for diagnoses.

The V and J genes are TRBV20-1 and TRBJ2-7; 13 nucleotides align to TRBD2. Sequencing used blood. The TCR sequence derives from a woman aged 40 to 50 with Graves' hyperthyroidism. CDR3 protein: CSASTSGGSYSYEQYF. The CDR3, as DNA: TGCAGTGCCTCGACTAGCGGGGGGTCCTACTCCTACGAGCAGTACTTC.